Included here is one T cell receptor (beta chain) sequence, with context. This entry is derived from a study of cytomegalovirus exposure and HLA in healthy donors. Amplification used 60 Vbeta primers and 13 Jbeta primers. Profiling relied on immunoSEQ multiplex PCR, and the TCRdb table lists in-frame clones only, not all of them. This table holds around 160,000 clones, about 64% found once. The sample was PBMCs. This receptor was obtained from a man aged 50 or older in good health and CMV-seronegative.

The CDR3 nucleotides read TGCGCCAGCAGCCCGGGACAGAACAATGAGCAGTTCTTC. Its protein product is CASSPGQNNEQFF. This chain uses TRBV5-1 with TRBJ2-1; 7 bases are shared with TRBD1. The CDR3 consists of 13 residues. V lost 4 bases and J lost 5; bases outside the gene matches: 3. Germline V gene sequence: CDR1 SGHRS, CDR2 YFSETQ.